This note documents a single TCR beta chain sequence. No antigen is known for it. These data belong to a study of CXCR3-negative and CXCR3-positive naive CD8 T cells. This CDR3 spans 14 amino acids. The germline V gene encodes CDR1 PRHDT and CDR2 FYEKMQ (reference sequence). General study findings and limits: TRB CDR3s of CXCR3-positive naive cells were more hydrophobic than those of CXCR3-negative naive cells.

All TRB cDNA libraries came from 5' RACE performed with UMI labels. TCRdb re-called the 5' RACE reads and shows each CDR3 protein once, DNA omitted. The sample includes about 140,000 distinct CDR3 sequences. The rearrangement links TRBV13 to TRBJ1-1. The sequenced sample was naive CXCR3+ CD8+ T cells from blood. Subset noted: CD45RO-CCR7+CD27+CD95- naive CD8+ T cells expressing CXCR3 (TNR3+). This TCR was sampled from a human donor in good health. Some clones in this sample may be carry-over from other donors' samples. The CDR3 here is CASRPLPGGTEAFF.